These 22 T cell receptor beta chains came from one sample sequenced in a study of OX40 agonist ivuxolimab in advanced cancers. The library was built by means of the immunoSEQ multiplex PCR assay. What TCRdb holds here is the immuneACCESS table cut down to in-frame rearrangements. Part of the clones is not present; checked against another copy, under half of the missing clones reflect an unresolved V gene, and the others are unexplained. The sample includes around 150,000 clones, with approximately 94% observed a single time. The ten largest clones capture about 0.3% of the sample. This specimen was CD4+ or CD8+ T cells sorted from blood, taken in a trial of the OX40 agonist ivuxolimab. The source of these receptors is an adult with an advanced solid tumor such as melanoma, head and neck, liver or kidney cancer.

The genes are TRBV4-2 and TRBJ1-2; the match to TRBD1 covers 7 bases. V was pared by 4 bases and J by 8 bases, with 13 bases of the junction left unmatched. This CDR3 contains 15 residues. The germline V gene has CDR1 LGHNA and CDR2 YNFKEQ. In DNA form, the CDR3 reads TGTGCCAGCAGCCTCCGGGACAGAGATTCCGGGGGCTACACCTTC. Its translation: CASSLRDRDSGGYTF.

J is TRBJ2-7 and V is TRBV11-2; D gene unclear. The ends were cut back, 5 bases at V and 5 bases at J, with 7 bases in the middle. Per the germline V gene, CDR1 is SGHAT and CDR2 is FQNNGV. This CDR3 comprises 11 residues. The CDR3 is CASSLDHEQYF. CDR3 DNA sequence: TGTGCCAGCAGCCTCGACCACGAGCAGTACTTC.

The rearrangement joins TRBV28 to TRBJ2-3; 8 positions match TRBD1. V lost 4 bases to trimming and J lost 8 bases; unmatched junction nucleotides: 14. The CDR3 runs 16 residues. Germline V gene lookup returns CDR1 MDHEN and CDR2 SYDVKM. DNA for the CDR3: TGTGCCAGCAGTTCAGACAGGGGCCACTTTATTGGTACGCAGTATTTT. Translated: CASSSDRGHFIGTQYF.

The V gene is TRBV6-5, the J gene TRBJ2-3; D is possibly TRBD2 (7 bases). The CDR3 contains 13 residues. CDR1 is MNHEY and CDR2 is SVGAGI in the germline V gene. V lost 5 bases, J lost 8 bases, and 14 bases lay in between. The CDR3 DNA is TGTGCCAGCAGTGTCGTGGGGGGGCTTACGCAGTATTTT. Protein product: CASSVVGGLTQYF.

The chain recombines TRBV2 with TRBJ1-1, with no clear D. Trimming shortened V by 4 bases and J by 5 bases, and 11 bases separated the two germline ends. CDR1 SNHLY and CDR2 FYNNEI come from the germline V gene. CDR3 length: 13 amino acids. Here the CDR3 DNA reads TGTGCCAGCAGTGTCGGGAGTGGTACTGAAGCTTTCTTT. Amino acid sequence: CASSVGSGTEAFF.

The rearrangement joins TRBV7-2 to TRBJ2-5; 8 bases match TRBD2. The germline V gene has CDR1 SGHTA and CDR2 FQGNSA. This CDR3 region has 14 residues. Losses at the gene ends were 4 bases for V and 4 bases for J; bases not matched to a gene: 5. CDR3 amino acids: CASSSTSEVETQYF. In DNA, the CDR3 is TGTGCCAGCAGCTCGACTAGCGAGGTAGAGACCCAGTACTTC.

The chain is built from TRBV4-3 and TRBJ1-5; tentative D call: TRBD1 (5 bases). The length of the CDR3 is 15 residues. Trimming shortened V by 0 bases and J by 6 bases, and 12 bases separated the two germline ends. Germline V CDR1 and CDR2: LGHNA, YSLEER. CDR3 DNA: TGCGCCAGCAGCCAAGAGGGGGGGAACGCTCAGCCCCAGCATTTT. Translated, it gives CASSQEGGNAQPQHF.

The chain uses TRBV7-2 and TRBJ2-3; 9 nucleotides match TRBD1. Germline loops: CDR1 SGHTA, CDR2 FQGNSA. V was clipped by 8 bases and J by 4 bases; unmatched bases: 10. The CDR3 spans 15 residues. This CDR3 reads CASLPGTGWADTQYF. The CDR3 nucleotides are TGTGCCAGCTTACCCGGGACAGGGTGGGCAGATACGCAGTATTTT.

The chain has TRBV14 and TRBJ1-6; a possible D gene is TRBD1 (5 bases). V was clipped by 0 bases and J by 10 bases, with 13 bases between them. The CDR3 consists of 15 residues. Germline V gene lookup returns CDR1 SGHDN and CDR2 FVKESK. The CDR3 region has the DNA TGTGCCAGCAGCCAAGAGGGTAGGGGAGTATCACCCCTCCACTTT. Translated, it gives CASSQEGRGVSPLHF.

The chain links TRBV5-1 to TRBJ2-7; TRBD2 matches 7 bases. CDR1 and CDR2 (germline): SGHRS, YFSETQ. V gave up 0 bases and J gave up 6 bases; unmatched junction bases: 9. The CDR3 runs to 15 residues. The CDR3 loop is CASSLETAGITEQYF. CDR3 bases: TGCGCCAGCAGCTTGGAAACAGCGGGAATTACCGAGCAGTACTTC.

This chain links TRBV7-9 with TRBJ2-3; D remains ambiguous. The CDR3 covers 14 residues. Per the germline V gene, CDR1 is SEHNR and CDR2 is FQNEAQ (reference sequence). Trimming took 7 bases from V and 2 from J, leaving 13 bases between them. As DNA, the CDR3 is TGTGCCAGCAACCCAGTGGCCCACACAGATACGCAGTATTTT. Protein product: CASNPVAHTDTQYF.

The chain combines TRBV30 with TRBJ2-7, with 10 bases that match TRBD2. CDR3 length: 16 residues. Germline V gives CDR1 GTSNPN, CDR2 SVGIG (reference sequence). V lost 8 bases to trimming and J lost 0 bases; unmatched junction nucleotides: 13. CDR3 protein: CAPPSGLAYRSYEQYF. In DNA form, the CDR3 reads TGTGCCCCCCCATCGGGACTAGCGTACCGCTCCTACGAGCAGTACTTC.

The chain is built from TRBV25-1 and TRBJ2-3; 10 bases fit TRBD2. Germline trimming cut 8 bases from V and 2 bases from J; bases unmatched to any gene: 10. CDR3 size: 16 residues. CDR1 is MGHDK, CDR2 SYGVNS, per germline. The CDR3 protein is CASGRLAGGHTDTQYF. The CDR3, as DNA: TGTGCCAGCGGTCGGTTAGCGGGGGGCCACACAGATACGCAGTATTTT.

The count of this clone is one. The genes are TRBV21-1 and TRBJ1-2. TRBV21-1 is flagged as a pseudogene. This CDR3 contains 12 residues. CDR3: CAFTQRGYGYTF. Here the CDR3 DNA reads TGTGCTTTTACCCAAAGAGGCTATGGCTACACCTTC.

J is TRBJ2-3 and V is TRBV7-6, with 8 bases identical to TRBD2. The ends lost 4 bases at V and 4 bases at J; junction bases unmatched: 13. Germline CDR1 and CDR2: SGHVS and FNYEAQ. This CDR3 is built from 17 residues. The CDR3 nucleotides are TGTGCCAGCAGCTCTAGGGGCGGGGGGCTATCTGCAGATACGCAGTATTTT. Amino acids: CASSSRGGGLSADTQYF.

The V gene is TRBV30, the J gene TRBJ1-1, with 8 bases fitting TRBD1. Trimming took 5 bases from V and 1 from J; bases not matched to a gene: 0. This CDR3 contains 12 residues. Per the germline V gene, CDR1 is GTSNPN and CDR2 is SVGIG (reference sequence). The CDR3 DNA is TGTGCCTGGGGGACAGGGAACACTGAAGCTTTCTTT. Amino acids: CAWGTGNTEAFF. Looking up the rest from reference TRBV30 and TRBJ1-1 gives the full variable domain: SQTIHQWPATLVQPVGSPLSLECTVEGTSNPNLYWYRQAAGRGLQLLFYSVGIGQISSEVPQNLSASRPQDRQFILSSKKLLLSDSGFYLCAWGTGNTEAFFGQGTRLTVV.

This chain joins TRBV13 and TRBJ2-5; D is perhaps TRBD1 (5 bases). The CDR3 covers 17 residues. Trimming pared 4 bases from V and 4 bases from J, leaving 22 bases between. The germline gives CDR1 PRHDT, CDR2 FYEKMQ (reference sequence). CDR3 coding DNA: TGTGCCAGCAGCTCCCCCGCTGGGGCCCGGTGGGGAGAGACCCAGTACTTC. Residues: CASSSPAGARWGETQYF.

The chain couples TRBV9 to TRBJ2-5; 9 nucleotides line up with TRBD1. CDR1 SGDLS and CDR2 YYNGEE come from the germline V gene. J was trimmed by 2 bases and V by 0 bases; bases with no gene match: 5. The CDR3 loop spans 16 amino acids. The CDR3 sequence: CASSVGPGTGQETQYF. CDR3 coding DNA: TGTGCCAGCAGCGTAGGCCCCGGGACAGGGCAAGAGACCCAGTACTTC.

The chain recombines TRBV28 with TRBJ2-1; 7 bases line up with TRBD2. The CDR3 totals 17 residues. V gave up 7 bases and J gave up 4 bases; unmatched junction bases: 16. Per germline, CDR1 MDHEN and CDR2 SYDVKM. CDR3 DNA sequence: TGTGCCAGCACTCCCAACGAGGGAGGGCCCAAATACAATGAGCAGTTCTTC. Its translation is CASTPNEGGPKYNEQFF.

CDR3 residues: CASVDGAYEQYF. The CDR3 DNA sequence: TGTGCCAGCGTCGACGGAGCTTACGAGCAGTACTTC. The chain combines TRBV5-8 with TRBJ2-7, with no clear D. Per the germline V gene, CDR1 is SGHTS and CDR2 is YDEGEE. The CDR3 has 12 amino acids. The ends were cut back, 7 bases at V and 4 bases at J, with 12 bases in the middle.

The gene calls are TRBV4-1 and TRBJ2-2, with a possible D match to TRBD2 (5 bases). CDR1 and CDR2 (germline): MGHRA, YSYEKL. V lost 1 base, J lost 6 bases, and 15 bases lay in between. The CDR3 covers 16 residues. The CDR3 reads CASSQGLRTGAGELFF. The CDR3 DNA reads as TGCGCCAGCAGCCAAGGCCTCCGCACCGGGGCCGGGGAGCTGTTTTTT.

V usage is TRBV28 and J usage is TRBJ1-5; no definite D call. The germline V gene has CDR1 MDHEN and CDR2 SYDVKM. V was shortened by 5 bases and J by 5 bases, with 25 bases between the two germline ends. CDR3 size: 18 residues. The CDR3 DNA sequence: TGTGCCAGCAGTCCCAGCTTGGGTTTTGGCAGCCTGGATCAGCCCCAGCATTTT. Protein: CASSPSLGFGSLDQPQHF. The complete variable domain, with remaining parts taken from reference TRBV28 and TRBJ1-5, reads DVKVTQSSRYLVKRTGEKVFLECVQDMDHENMFWYRQDPGLGLRLIYFSYDVKMKEKGDIPEGYSVSREKKERFSLILESASTNQTSMYLCASSPSLGFGSLDQPQHFGDGTRLSIL.